The 24 T cell receptor beta chains below come from one sample, sequenced in a study of CD8 T cells in ankylosing spondylitis. TCRdb analysed the 5' RACE reads with MiXCR anew, one entry per CDR3 protein. Found here are 300,000 to 350,000 distinct CDR3 sequences, less than 25% of them singletons; the top ten hold 3.5%. Sequences were obtained from blood, either unsorted or a sorted T cell fraction (not recorded which). Receptor source: a female donor with ankylosing spondylitis or in good health (not recorded which).

This clonotype occurred a few times. The chain couples TRBV7-2 to TRBJ2-1; a possible D gene is TRBD1 (5 bases). V was pared by 2 bases and J by 5 bases, with 10 bases between. Germline V gene lookup returns CDR1 SGHTA and CDR2 FQGNSA. The CDR3 sequence is 14 residues long. CDR3 amino acids: CASSLIREDNEQFF. In DNA form, the CDR3 reads TGTGCCAGCAGCTTAATCAGGGAAGACAATGAGCAGTTCTTC.

This clonotype showed up many times. V gene TRBV7-2 combines with J gene TRBJ2-7; D not certain. The CDR3 extends over 15 amino acids. The germline V gene has CDR1 SGHTA and CDR2 FQGNSA. Trimming left V 6 bases short and J 0 bases short, with 15 bases between. The CDR3 spells CASRDRVLNSYEQYF. The DNA for the CDR3 is TGTGCCAGCAGAGACCGGGTCCTCAACTCCTACGAGCAGTACTTC.

This sequence joins TRBV6-1 and TRBJ2-1, with 11 bases aligning to TRBD2. The CDR3 has 14 residues. V lost 6 bases and J lost 5; bases outside the gene matches: 3. CDR1 is MNHNS, CDR2 SASEGT, per germline. The CDR3, as DNA: TGTGCCAGCAGGCCGACTAGCGGGAACAATGAGCAGTTCTTC. This codes for CASRPTSGNNEQFF.

This rearrangement joins TRBV7-2 to TRBJ2-3, with D unresolved. The CDR3 is 15 amino acids. Germline loops: CDR1 SGHTA, CDR2 FQGNSA. V was shortened by 2 bases and J by 1 base, with 10 bases between the two germline ends. CDR3 amino acids: CASSLFRVRTDTQYF. Here the CDR3 DNA reads TGTGCCAGCAGCTTATTTCGGGTCCGCACAGATACGCAGTATTTT.

This sequence joins TRBV24-1 and TRBJ2-3; 9 nucleotides line up with TRBD2. With V trimmed by 4 bases and J by 2 bases, 6 bases remained unmatched. The CDR3 contains 16 residues. CDR1 and CDR2 from the germline V gene are KGHDR and SFDVKD. The CDR3 DNA reads TGTGCCACCAGTGAGGCGGGAGGGCGATCCACAGATACGCAGTATTTT. This translates into CATSEAGGRSTDTQYF.

The V gene is TRBV2, the J gene TRBJ2-7; no firm D call. Trimming took 4 bases from V and 4 from J, leaving 14 bases between them. This CDR3 has 14 residues. Germline V gives CDR1 SNHLY, CDR2 FYNNEI. CDR3 DNA: TGTGCCAGCAGTGGAAACCTCTACGGATACGAGCAGTACTTC. This codes for CASSGNLYGYEQYF.

The chain combines TRBV6-5 with TRBJ2-3, with D possibly matching TRBD1 (5 bases). CDR1 and CDR2 from the germline V gene are MNHEY and SVGAGI. This CDR3 has 15 residues. Trimming took off 0 bases at V and 4 bases at J, with 11 bases between the two ends. The CDR3 spells CASSYSGQGADTQYF. The CDR3 bases are TGTGCCAGCAGTTACTCTGGGCAGGGTGCAGATACGCAGTATTTT.

The table lists this clonotype with many counts. The chain couples TRBV12-3 or TRBV12-4 to TRBJ1-2; tentatively, D is TRBD1 (5 bases). This CDR3 spans 13 amino acids. Trimming took off 1 base at V and 8 bases at J, with 11 bases between the two ends. The CDR3 DNA reads TGTGCCAGCAGTTTAGGGCAGGGTATCGGCTACACCTTC. It codes for CASSLGQGIGYTF.

This clonotype showed up many times. CDR3: CASSLAGGTGGAEQFF. The CDR3 DNA reads TGTGCCAGCAGCTTAGCGGGCGGGACAGGGGGCGCCGAGCAGTTCTTC. V usage is TRBV7-2 and J usage is TRBJ2-1; 12 positions match TRBD1. Germline V CDR1 and CDR2: SGHTA, FQGNSA. V shed 0 bases, J shed 10 bases, and the junction held 7 bases outside the gene matches. The CDR3 spans 16 residues.

This clonotype occurred many times. The gene calls are TRBV7-2 and TRBJ2-5, with D unclear. Looked up from germline, CDR1 is SGHTA and CDR2 is FQGNSA. Trimming cost V 5 bases and J 0 bases, with 10 bases left between them. The CDR3 is made up of 14 amino acids. CDR3 sequence reads: CASSPGRNQETQYF. CDR3 coding DNA: TGTGCCAGCAGCCCCGGACGGAACCAAGAGACCCAGTACTTC.

The chain joins TRBV10-3 to TRBJ2-7; the match to TRBD1 covers 10 bases. Unmatched junction bases numbered 7, after V lost 7 bases and J lost 4 bases. Germline assignment: CDR1 ENHRY and CDR2 SYGVKD. The CDR3 has 14 residues. The CDR3 sequence: CAIMSSGQGYEQYF. The CDR3 DNA reads as TGTGCCATCATGTCGTCGGGACAGGGGTACGAGCAGTACTTC.

The J gene is TRBJ2-3, the V gene TRBV4-3; tentatively, D is TRBD2 (6 bases). The length of the CDR3 is 16 residues. Deletions cut 3 bases from V and 1 base from J, with 14 bases between. Germline V gene lookup returns CDR1 LGHNA and CDR2 YSLEER. This CDR3 reads CASSHRHGGGTDTQYF. CDR3 DNA: TGCGCCAGCAGCCATAGACACGGGGGAGGCACAGATACGCAGTATTTT.

The DNA for the CDR3 is TGTGCCAGCAGTGAGTTTTCCGAAGCTTTCTTT. Amino acids: CASSEFSEAFF. The chain combines TRBV2 with TRBJ1-1; D not certain. The germline gives CDR1 SNHLY, CDR2 FYNNEI. The CDR3 is 11 residues long. The V end was cut by 3 bases, the J end by 8 bases, with 7 bases between.

This clonotype came up a few times. This sequence joins TRBV4-3 and TRBJ1-2, with 7 bases aligning to TRBD1. The CDR3 loop spans 19 amino acids. V was clipped by 0 bases and J by 4 bases; unmatched bases: 17. The germline CDR1 and CDR2 sequences are LGHNA and YSLEER. This CDR3 is CASSQDLRLRDSSGYGYTF. In nucleotides, the CDR3 is TGCGCCAGCAGCCAAGATCTTAGACTAAGGGACAGCTCGGGCTATGGCTACACCTTC.

This clonotype was found a few times. The V and J genes are TRBV12-3 or TRBV12-4 and TRBJ2-6; possible D gene TRBD1, 6 bases. The CDR3 is 20 amino acids. With 6 bases removed from V and 1 base from J, the gap between germline ends came to 25 bases. CDR3 coding DNA: TGTGCCAGCAGCCCCAAACAGGGTCGGCTGTACGTATCTGGGGCCAACGTCCTGACTTTC. Translating gives CASSPKQGRLYVSGANVLTF.

This chain links TRBV7-8 with TRBJ2-7, with 7 positions matching TRBD1. Germline V gene lookup returns CDR1 SGHVS and CDR2 FQNEAQ. The CDR3 runs 14 residues. With 7 bases clipped from V and 3 bases from J, the junction kept 9 bases outside the gene matches. The CDR3 here is CASNSDRVRYEQYF. CDR3 bases: TGTGCCAGCAACTCCGACAGGGTGCGCTACGAGCAGTACTTC.

The rearrangement links TRBV4-3 to TRBJ2-5; the match to TRBD2 covers 7 bases. V gave up 0 bases and J gave up 6 bases; unmatched junction bases: 4. The length of the CDR3 is 14 residues. Germline V gives CDR1 LGHNA, CDR2 YSLEER. CDR3 nucleotides: TGCGCCAGCAGCCAAGATCTGGGAGGGCAGACCCAGTACTTC. This encodes CASSQDLGGQTQYF.

This clonotype occurred many times. The V and J genes are TRBV29-1 and TRBJ2-5; a weak D match, TRBD2 (5 bases). The CDR3 is made up of 14 amino acids. The V end was cut by 4 bases, the J end by 2 bases, with 14 bases between. The germline V gene encodes CDR1 SQVTM and CDR2 ANQGSEA. CDR3 amino acids: CSVGASTRQETQYF. CDR3 in DNA: TGCAGCGTTGGGGCTAGCACACGACAAGAGACCCAGTACTTC.

This clonotype showed up many times. The CDR3 loop reads CASSSSIHQPQHF. CDR3 sequence (DNA): TGTGCCAGCAGCTCAAGCATACACCAGCCCCAGCATTTT. V usage is TRBV2 and J usage is TRBJ1-5; unclear D gene. The CDR3 extends over 13 amino acids. CDR1 is SNHLY and CDR2 is FYNNEI in the germline V gene. V was cut by 6 bases and J by 7 bases, with 13 bases left in between.

This clonotype was seen many times. The V gene is TRBV12-3 or TRBV12-4, the J gene TRBJ2-1; 7 positions match TRBD2. This CDR3 spans 15 amino acids. The ends lost 7 bases at V and 2 bases at J; junction bases unmatched: 8. This chain's CDR3 is CASKTGGAAYNEQFF. The CDR3, as DNA: TGTGCCAGCAAAACGGGGGGAGCGGCCTACAATGAGCAGTTCTTC.

This clonotype came up many times. V gene TRBV10-3 combines with J gene TRBJ2-1, with D perhaps TRBD2 (5 bases). The CDR3 has 12 amino acids. V gave up 6 bases and J gave up 3 bases, with 6 bases separating them. From germline, CDR1 is ENHRY and CDR2 SYGVKD. CDR3 coding DNA: TGTGCCATCAGCCGGGACTACAATGAGCAGTTCTTC. The encoded protein is CAISRDYNEQFF.

The rearrangement links TRBV7-2 to TRBJ1-1; D not certain. V gave up 3 bases and J gave up 1 base, with 15 bases separating them. The CDR3 extends over 16 amino acids. Germline values: CDR1 SGHTA, CDR2 FQGNSA. The CDR3 spells CASSFIGRGGNTEAFF. Written as DNA, the CDR3 is TGTGCCAGCAGCTTTATTGGACGCGGCGGGAACACTGAAGCTTTCTTT.

The chain combines TRBV9 with TRBJ2-7; 14 bases agree with TRBD2. There are 18 residues in the CDR3. CDR1 SGDLS and CDR2 YYNGEE come from the germline V gene. The V and J ends lost 5 bases and 7 bases, in that order; junction bases with no gene match: 17. CDR3 residues: CASSPGTSGREVLWEQYF. As DNA, the CDR3 is TGTGCCAGCAGTCCCGGGACTAGCGGGAGAGAGGTTTTATGGGAGCAGTACTTC.

The chain uses TRBV5-4 and TRBJ2-1; the match to TRBD2 covers 9 bases. The CDR3 has 16 amino acids. V was clipped by 0 bases and J by 3 bases; unmatched bases: 4. Germline-derived CDR1 and CDR2 are SGHNT and YYREEE (reference sequence). CDR3: CASSLDGAGGYNEQFF. The CDR3 bases are TGTGCCAGCAGCTTGGATGGAGCGGGGGGCTACAATGAGCAGTTCTTC.